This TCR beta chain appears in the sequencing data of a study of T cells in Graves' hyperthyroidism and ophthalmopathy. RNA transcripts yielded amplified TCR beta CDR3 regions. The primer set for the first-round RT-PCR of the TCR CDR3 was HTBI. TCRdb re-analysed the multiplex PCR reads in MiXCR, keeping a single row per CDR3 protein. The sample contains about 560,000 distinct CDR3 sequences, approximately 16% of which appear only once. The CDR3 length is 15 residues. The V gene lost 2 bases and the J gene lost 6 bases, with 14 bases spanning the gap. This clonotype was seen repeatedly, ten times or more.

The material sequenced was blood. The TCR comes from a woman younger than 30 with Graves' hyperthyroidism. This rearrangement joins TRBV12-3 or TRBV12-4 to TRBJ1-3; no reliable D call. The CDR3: CASSLSIKGTNTIYF. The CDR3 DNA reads TGTGCCAGCAGTTTATCAATTAAGGGAACAAACACCATATATTTT.